The next 24 T cell receptor beta chains were all read from a single sample in a study of cytomegalovirus exposure and HLA in healthy donors. PCR used 60 Vbeta primers and 13 Jbeta primers. Generated by immunoSEQ multiplex PCR, the TCRdb table keeps only in-frame clones and is missing some. This table holds some 140,000 clones, around 80% found once. Sequencing was carried out using PBMCs. The source of these receptors is a woman aged 50 to 60 in good health and CMV-seropositive.

The chain uses TRBV19 and TRBJ2-3; maybe TRBD2 (6 bases). The CDR3 runs to 14 residues. CDR1 and CDR2 from the germline V gene are LNHDA and SQIVND (reference sequence). Trimming stripped 6 bases from V and 0 bases from J, with 10 bases between. The CDR3 here is CASRSGVSTDTQYF. As DNA, the CDR3 is TGTGCCAGTAGGTCGGGGGTCAGCACAGATACGCAGTATTTT.

The rearrangement uses TRBV7-6 and TRBJ2-1; possible D gene TRBD1, 5 bases. The V end was cut by 5 bases, the J end by 10 bases, with 15 bases between. The CDR3 runs 13 residues. Germline loops: CDR1 SGHVS, CDR2 FNYEAQ. The CDR3 here is CASSGMQGLEQFF. Here the CDR3 DNA reads TGTGCCAGCAGCGGGATGCAGGGTCTCGAGCAGTTCTTC.

This chain links TRBV7-2 with TRBJ2-5, with 11 positions matching TRBD2. The CDR3 totals 16 residues. V lost 4 bases to trimming and J lost 5 bases; unmatched junction nucleotides: 9. CDR1 and CDR2 from the germline V gene are SGHTA and FQGNSA. The CDR3 loop is CASSSGVSGGAETQYF. The CDR3 DNA sequence: TGTGCCAGCAGCTCGGGTGTTAGCGGGGGGGCGGAGACCCAGTACTTC.

The chain carries TRBV6-5 and TRBJ2-1; D gene ambiguous. This CDR3 comprises 11 residues. V was shortened by 6 bases and J by 5 bases, with 5 bases between the two germline ends. Germline V gene lookup returns CDR1 MNHEY and CDR2 SVGAGI. The CDR3 protein is CASSHNNEQFF. The CDR3 bases are TGTGCCAGCAGCCACAACAATGAGCAGTTCTTC.

This clone was counted only a few times. The chain carries TRBV25-1 and TRBJ1-1; 7 positions match TRBD1. The CDR3 is 13 amino acids. J was trimmed by 8 bases and V by 8 bases; bases with no gene match: 11. Germline CDR1 reads MGHDK; CDR2 reads SYGVNS. CDR3 coding DNA: TGTGCCAGCTGCCCGGCGGGCAGGGGGGAAGCTTTCTTT. Translating gives CASCPAGRGEAFF.

This chain joins TRBV7-9 and TRBJ1-3, with 7 nucleotides matching TRBD1. Germline trimming cut 2 bases from V and 6 bases from J; bases unmatched to any gene: 4. Germline V CDR1 and CDR2: SEHNR, FQNEAQ (reference sequence). The CDR3 length is 14 residues. The CDR3 region is CASSLPQGENTIYF. DNA of the CDR3: TGTGCCAGCAGCTTACCTCAGGGGGAAAACACCATATATTTT.

V is TRBV19 and J is TRBJ1-2; 7 bases fit TRBD1. The germline CDR1 and CDR2 sequences are LNHDA and SQIVND (reference sequence). The CDR3 consists of 16 residues. V was clipped by 7 bases and J by 5 bases; unmatched bases: 16. CDR3 in amino acids: CASKAGTAQISYGYTF. In DNA, the CDR3 is TGTGCCAGTAAAGCCGGGACAGCCCAAATTTCTTATGGCTACACCTTC.

The rearrangement joins TRBV5-4 to TRBJ2-3; 7 bases match TRBD1. The germline V gene encodes CDR1 SGHNT and CDR2 YYREEE (reference sequence). Trimming removed 2 bases from V and 1 base from J; junction bases left unmatched: 1. There are 14 residues in the CDR3. The CDR3 protein is CASSFDRGTDTQYF. The CDR3 DNA is TGTGCCAGCAGCTTCGACAGGGGCACAGATACGCAGTATTTT.

The genes are TRBV2 and TRBJ1-6; D is ambiguous. This CDR3 is built from 18 residues. The ends were cut back, 3 bases at V and 0 bases at J, with 15 bases in the middle. Per germline, CDR1 SNHLY and CDR2 FYNNEI. The CDR3 here is CASSDSLAFISYNSPLHF. The CDR3 coding sequence is TGTGCCAGCAGTGATTCGTTAGCTTTTATCTCCTATAATTCACCCCTCCACTTT.

J is TRBJ2-5 and V is TRBV9, with TRBD1 identical over 7 bases. The V segment lost 0 bases and the J segment 3 bases; nucleotides outside the gene matches: 8. The CDR3 consists of 16 residues. Germline V CDR1 and CDR2: SGDLS, YYNGEE. The CDR3 nucleotides are TGTGCCAGCAGCGTAGGAGTGGGGACAGCAGAAGAGACCCAGTACTTC. Its translation is CASSVGVGTAEETQYF.

This chain links TRBV5-4 with TRBJ1-2; 11 positions match TRBD1. V shed 4 bases and J 4 bases; nucleotides not matched to a gene: 6. In germline, CDR1 is SGHNT, CDR2 YYREEE (reference sequence). The length of the CDR3 is 15 residues. This chain's CDR3 is CASSTGTGGIYGYTF. The CDR3 DNA is TGTGCCAGCAGCACCGGGACAGGGGGTATCTATGGCTACACCTTC. The complete variable domain, with remaining parts taken from reference TRBV5-4 and TRBJ1-2, reads ETGVTQSPTHLIKTRGQQVTLRCSSQSGHNTVSWYQQALGQGPQFIFQYYREEENGRGNFPPRFSGLQFPNYSSELNVNALELDDSALYLCASSTGTGGIYGYTFGSGTRLTVV.

The chain couples TRBV9 to TRBJ2-3; D perhaps matches TRBD1 (6 bases). V lost 3 bases to trimming and J lost 0 bases, with 17 bases between them. The CDR3 length is 17 residues. The germline gives CDR1 SGDLS, CDR2 YYNGEE. CDR3 protein: CASSAQGTGPSTDTQYF. The CDR3 DNA follows: TGTGCCAGCAGCGCACAGGGTACTGGACCTAGCACAGATACGCAGTATTTT.

The chain is built from TRBV5-1 and TRBJ2-7; 16 nucleotides agree with TRBD2. V dropped 0 bases and J dropped 2; count of bases not matched to a gene: 5. Germline assignment: CDR1 SGHRS and CDR2 YFSETQ. The CDR3 is made up of 18 amino acids. CDR3 sequence reads: CASSLVGTSGGAAYEQYF. CDR3 bases: TGCGCCAGCAGCTTGGTAGGGACTAGCGGGGGGGCGGCCTACGAGCAGTACTTC.

This clone was found once. The chain carries TRBV7-2 and TRBJ2-1; 7 bases agree with TRBD1. CDR1 is SGHTA and CDR2 is FQGNSA in the germline V gene. The CDR3 consists of 14 residues. V was pared by 5 bases and J by 6 bases, with 7 bases of the junction left unmatched. This CDR3 reads CASSARQGINEQFF. CDR3 bases: TGTGCCAGCAGCGCCAGACAGGGTATCAATGAGCAGTTCTTC.

The chain couples TRBV30 to TRBJ1-6; tentative D call: TRBD1 (6 bases). The germline V gene has CDR1 GTSNPN and CDR2 SVGIG (reference sequence). Trimming took off 1 base at V and 4 bases at J, with 20 bases between the two ends. The CDR3 covers 18 residues. CDR3 sequence reads: CAWSDPIRQAAYNSPLHF. CDR3 DNA: TGTGCCTGGAGTGACCCCATTAGACAGGCCGCGTATAATTCACCCCTCCACTTT. Full variable domain (outside the CDR3, taken from reference TRBV30 and TRBJ1-6): SQTIHQWPATLVQPVGSPLSLECTVEGTSNPNLYWYRQAAGRGLQLLFYSVGIGQISSEVPQNLSASRPQDRQFILSSKKLLLSDSGFYLCAWSDPIRQAAYNSPLHFGNGTRLTVT.

This clone was seen only a few times. The CDR3 protein is CASSVQLAGAVNEQFF. The CDR3 nucleotides read TGTGCCAGCAGCGTACAACTAGCGGGGGCGGTCAATGAGCAGTTCTTC. V usage is TRBV9 and J usage is TRBJ2-1; TRBD2 matches at 11 bases. Germline trimming cut 1 base from V and 6 bases from J; bases unmatched to any gene: 6. This CDR3 is built from 16 residues. Germline CDR1 reads SGDLS; CDR2 reads YYNGEE.

The chain employs TRBV5-1 and TRBJ2-7; the match to TRBD1 covers 9 bases. Germline V gene data show CDR1 as SGHRS and CDR2 as YFSETQ. This CDR3 comprises 14 residues. Trimming at V came to 4 bases and at J to 8 bases, leaving 10 bases not matched to a gene. The DNA of the CDR3 is TGCGCCAGCAGCACGGGACAGGGACCCTCCCAGCAGTACTTC. Translation gives CASSTGQGPSQQYF.

V gene TRBV2 combines with J gene TRBJ1-5, with TRBD1 identical over 8 bases. Germline V lookup: CDR1 SNHLY, CDR2 FYNNEI. V was pared by 5 bases and J by 4 bases, with 7 bases of the junction left unmatched. The CDR3 sequence is 15 residues long. CDR3 in amino acids: CASSRRQGQNQPQHF. Here the CDR3 DNA reads TGTGCCAGCAGTCGACGACAGGGGCAAAATCAGCCCCAGCATTTT.

The rearrangement links TRBV19 to TRBJ2-1; TRBD2 agrees at 8 bases. Per germline, CDR1 LNHDA and CDR2 SQIVND (reference sequence). The CDR3 sequence is 14 residues long. V lost 4 bases to trimming and J lost 4 bases; unmatched junction nucleotides: 3. The CDR3 is CASSKSSGYNEQFF. In DNA, the CDR3 is TGTGCCAGTAGTAAGTCTAGCGGGTACAATGAGCAGTTCTTC.

This clone was detected once. The genes are TRBV6-5 and TRBJ2-2; 8 bases are shared with TRBD2. The germline V gene encodes CDR1 MNHEY and CDR2 SVGAGI. The CDR3 is 15 amino acids. J lost 3 bases, V lost 8 bases, and 8 bases had no gene match. The CDR3 region has the DNA TGTGCCAGCTCCCAGCCGGGGGGGTACACCGGGGAGCTGTTTTTT. This codes for CASSQPGGYTGELFF.

To note about this clone: An end of the junction does not agree with germline; a read error may underlie this. V gene TRBV7-9 combines with J gene TRBJ2-3, with 13 bases that match TRBD2. From germline, CDR1 is SEHNR and CDR2 FQNEAQ (reference sequence). This CDR3 has 14 amino acids. Here the CDR3 reads CASSLDVTSGGYHF. The DNA for the CDR3 is TGTGCCAGCAGCTTGGATGTGACTAGCGGGGGGTACCATTTT.

As regards this clone: Additional DNA sequences in this sample encode the identical CDR3. This chain links TRBV7-2 with TRBJ2-5; unclear D gene. CDR1 and CDR2 from the germline V gene are SGHTA and FQGNSA. This CDR3 is 11 amino acids long. V was shortened by 3 bases and J by 5 bases, with 4 bases between the two germline ends. The CDR3, as DNA: TGTGCCAGCAGCTTTTCTGAGACCCAGTACTTC. Amino acid sequence: CASSFSETQYF.

This chain links TRBV6-5 with TRBJ1-2; TRBD1 matches at 9 bases. The CDR3 has 12 amino acids. The V and J ends lost 4 bases and 7 bases, in that order; junction bases with no gene match: 1. The germline CDR1 and CDR2 sequences are MNHEY and SVGAGI. Written as DNA, the CDR3 is TGTGCCAGCAGTTTGGACAGGGGTGGCTACACCTTC. Its protein product is CASSLDRGGYTF.

V is TRBV7-2 and J is TRBJ2-2; 9 nucleotides agree with TRBD1. Germline V gene data show CDR1 as SGHTA and CDR2 as FQGNSA. V lost 5 bases, J lost 6 bases, and 7 bases stayed unmatched. This CDR3 spans 15 amino acids. CDR3 in DNA: TGTGCCAGCAGCCCCAGGACAGGGGAATCCGGGGAGCTGTTTTTT. The encoded protein is CASSPRTGESGELFF.